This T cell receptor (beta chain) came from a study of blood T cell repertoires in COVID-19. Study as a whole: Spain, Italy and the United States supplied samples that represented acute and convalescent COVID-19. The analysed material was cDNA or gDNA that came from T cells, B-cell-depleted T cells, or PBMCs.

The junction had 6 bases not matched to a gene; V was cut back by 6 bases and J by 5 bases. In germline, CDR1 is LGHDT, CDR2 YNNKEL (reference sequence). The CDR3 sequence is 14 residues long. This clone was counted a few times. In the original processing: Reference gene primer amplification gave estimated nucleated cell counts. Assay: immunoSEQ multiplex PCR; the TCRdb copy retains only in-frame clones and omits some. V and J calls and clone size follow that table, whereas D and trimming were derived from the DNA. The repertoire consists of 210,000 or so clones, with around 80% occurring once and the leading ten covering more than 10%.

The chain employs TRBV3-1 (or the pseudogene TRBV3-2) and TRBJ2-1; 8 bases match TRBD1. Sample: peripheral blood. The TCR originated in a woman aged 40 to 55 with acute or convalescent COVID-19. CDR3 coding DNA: TGTGCCAGCAGTCCGGACAGGGTTAACAATGAGCAGTTCTTC. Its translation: CASSPDRVNNEQFF.